These T cell receptor beta chains were read from a single sample in a study of blood T cell repertoires in COVID-19. Data came from immunoSEQ multiplex PCR; TCRdb stores just in-frame clones and leaves some out. The table has about 200,000 clones, about 86% seen once. Material: PBMCs or T cells enriched from blood (not recorded which). These receptors were collected from a man aged 40-50 years who had recovered from COVID-19. Each CDR3 is given with its conserved first and last residue. The order of the fields is V gene, J gene, clone size, D gene, CDR3 protein, CDR3 DNA. The D gene is left open where the match is weak. Only part of the rows carry a size: once, few, many, or a class if the clone is expanded.

V: TRBV28
J: TRBJ1-4
size: NA
D: NA
CDR3: CASSLPGEKLFF
DNA: TGTGCCAGCAGTTTGCCGGGTGAAAAACTGTTTTTT

V: TRBV6-1
J: TRBJ1-5
size: NA
D: NA
CDR3: CASSEGQGNQPQHF
DNA: TGTGCCAGCAGTGAGGGTCAGGGCAATCAGCCCCAGCATTTT

V: TRBV30
J: TRBJ1-4
size: NA
D: NA
CDR3: CAWNHGEKLFF
DNA: TGTGCCTGGAACCACGGTGAAAAACTGTTTTTT

V: TRBV4-1
J: TRBJ2-3
size: NA
D: NA
CDR3: CASSQGSGGTDTQYF
DNA: TGCGCCAGCAGTCAAGGGTCCGGGGGCACAGATACGCAGTATTTT

V: TRBV6-4
J: TRBJ1-6
size: NA
D: NA
CDR3: CASSQGSYNSPLHF
DNA: TGTGCCAGCAGCCAGGGCTCCTATAATTCACCCCTCCACTTT

V: TRBV3-1/TRBV3-2
J: TRBJ2-3
size: NA
D: TRBD1
CDR3: CASSSGTGSSSTDTQYF
DNA: TGTGCCAGCAGCTCAGGGACAGGCTCTTCTAGCACAGATACGCAGTATTTT

V: TRBV11-2
J: TRBJ1-4
size: NA
D: NA
CDR3: CASSFMGSPTPNEKLFF
DNA: TGTGCCAGCAGCTTCATGGGCTCCCCTACCCCTAATGAAAAACTGTTTTTT

V: TRBV7-2
J: TRBJ2-5
size: once
D: TRBD2
CDR3: CASSPLGGGRETQYF
DNA: TGTGCCAGCAGCCCCCTGGGCGGGGGGCGGGAGACCCAGTACTTC

V: TRBV7-6
J: TRBJ2-3
size: NA
D: TRBD2
CDR3: CASSLGSGGGGDTQYF
DNA: TGTGCCAGCAGCTTAGGGAGCGGGGGGGGTGGAGATACGCAGTATTTT

V: TRBV3-1/TRBV3-2
J: TRBJ1-1
size: NA
D: NA
CDR3: CASSTHSQGNTEAFF
DNA: TGTGCCAGCAGCACCCACTCTCAGGGGAACACTGAAGCTTTCTTT

V: TRBV27
J: TRBJ1-5
size: NA
D: TRBD1
CDR3: CASSTTGTGYRSNQPQHF
DNA: TGTGCCAGCAGTACAACCGGGACAGGGTATAGGAGCAATCAGCCCCAGCATTTT

V: TRBV5-4
J: TRBJ1-4
size: NA
D: NA
CDR3: CASSPAGEKLFF
DNA: TGTGCCAGCAGCCCCGCAGGTGAAAAACTGTTTTTT

V: TRBV2
J: TRBJ1-2
size: NA
D: TRBD1
CDR3: CASSDPGQGVKYGYTF
DNA: TGTGCCAGCAGTGACCCTGGACAGGGGGTCAAGTATGGCTACACCTTC

V: TRBV30
J: TRBJ1-2
size: NA
D: NA
CDR3: CAWRILGVSYGYTF
DNA: TGTGCCTGGAGGATTTTAGGGGTTAGCTATGGCTACACCTTC

V: TRBV4-3
J: TRBJ1-5
size: NA
D: NA
CDR3: CASSQDISWGGQPQHF
DNA: TGCGCCAGCAGCCAAGATATTTCTTGGGGGGGACAGCCCCAGCATTTT

V: TRBV30
J: TRBJ1-3
size: NA
D: NA
CDR3: CAWSVSGGNTIYF
DNA: TGTGCCTGGAGTGTAAGCGGGGGAAACACCATATATTTT

V: TRBV4-1
J: TRBJ1-2
size: NA
D: NA
CDR3: CASSQARGDYGYTF
DNA: TGCGCCAGCAGCCAAGCCCGCGGCGACTATGGCTACACCTTC

V: TRBV18
J: TRBJ1-2
size: few
D: TRBD1
CDR3: CASSPRTGDHYGYTF
DNA: TGTGCCAGCTCACCCAGGACAGGGGATCACTATGGCTACACCTTC

V: TRBV19
J: TRBJ2-7
size: NA
D: TRBD1
CDR3: CASRREEGAYEQYF
DNA: TGTGCCAGTAGGAGGGAAGAGGGGGCGTACGAGCAGTACTTC

V: TRBV19
J: TRBJ2-5
size: once
D: TRBD1
CDR3: CASAGDRGWETQYF
DNA: TGTGCCAGTGCCGGGGACAGGGGGTGGGAGACCCAGTACTTC

V: TRBV11-2
J: TRBJ1-1
size: NA
D: NA
CDR3: CASSLVWSSEAFF
DNA: TGTGCCAGCAGCTTAGTTTGGTCCAGTGAAGCTTTCTTT

V: TRBV19
J: TRBJ2-7
size: NA
D: TRBD1
CDR3: CASSPGTAYEQYF
DNA: TGTGCCAGTAGTCCTGGGACAGCCTACGAGCAGTACTTC

V: TRBV7-9
J: TRBJ1-6
size: NA
D: NA
CDR3: CASSLTTGMSPLHF
DNA: TGTGCCAGCAGCTTGACCACAGGGATGTCACCCCTCCACTTT

V: TRBV7-2
J: TRBJ1-2
size: once
D: NA
CDR3: CASSLDPGDYGYTF
DNA: TGTGCCAGCAGCCTGGATCCGGGAGACTATGGCTACACCTTC

V: TRBV3-1/TRBV3-2
J: TRBJ2-7
size: few
D: TRBD1
CDR3: CASSRGQGGTWEQYF
DNA: TGTGCCAGCAGCCGCGGACAGGGGGGGACCTGGGAGCAGTACTTC

V: TRBV5-5
J: TRBJ1-1
size: NA
D: NA
CDR3: CASSPRQAMNTEAFF
DNA: TGTGCCAGCAGCCCTAGACAGGCCATGAACACTGAAGCTTTCTTT

V: TRBV20-1
J: TRBJ2-3
size: NA
D: TRBD2
CDR3: CSASVSGGGSDTQYF
DNA: TGCAGTGCTAGTGTTAGCGGCGGGGGATCAGATACGCAGTATTTT

V: TRBV7-6
J: TRBJ2-2
size: few
D: NA
CDR3: CASSLEAASSGELFF
DNA: TGTGCCAGCAGCTTAGAGGCGGCCTCGTCCGGGGAGCTGTTTTTT

V: TRBV4-3
J: TRBJ1-2
size: few
D: TRBD1
CDR3: CASSQDGRTGYGYTF
DNA: TGCGCCAGCAGCCAAGATGGAAGGACAGGGTATGGCTACACCTTC

V: TRBV19
J: TRBJ1-1
size: NA
D: TRBD1
CDR3: CASSPSGTGSPNTEAFF
DNA: TGTGCCAGTAGTCCATCCGGGACAGGGTCCCCGAACACTGAAGCTTTCTTT

V: TRBV7-9
J: TRBJ1-1
size: NA
D: NA
CDR3: CASRTQGNTEAFF
DNA: TGTGCCAGCAGGACTCAGGGGAACACTGAAGCTTTCTTT

V: TRBV7-9
J: TRBJ1-3
size: NA
D: NA
CDR3: CASSLVATSSGNTIYF
DNA: TGTGCCAGCAGCTTAGTAGCAACATCCTCTGGAAACACCATATATTTT

V: TRBV30
J: TRBJ1-1
size: NA
D: NA
CDR3: CAWTYLTEAFF
DNA: TGTGCCTGGACCTATCTCACTGAAGCTTTCTTT

V: TRBV9
J: TRBJ2-2
size: NA
D: NA
CDR3: CASSPTGGEELFF
DNA: TGTGCCAGCAGCCCCACAGGGGGGGAGGAGCTGTTTTTT

V: TRBV7-9
J: TRBJ1-2
size: NA
D: NA
CDR3: CASSLGQAADGYTF
DNA: TGTGCCAGCAGCTTAGGTCAGGCTGCCGATGGCTACACCTTC

V: TRBV6-4
J: TRBJ1-2
size: NA
D: NA
CDR3: CASSGQAGYGYTF
DNA: TGTGCCAGCAGTGGACAGGCCGGCTATGGCTACACCTTC

V: TRBV27
J: TRBJ1-3
size: few
D: TRBD1
CDR3: CASRPRDRGGNTIYF
DNA: TGTGCCAGCAGGCCTCGGGACAGGGGCGGAAACACCATATATTTT

V: TRBV7-9
J: TRBJ1-1
size: NA
D: TRBD1
CDR3: CASSQGTVEAFF
DNA: TGTGCCAGCAGCCAAGGGACAGTAGAAGCTTTCTTT

V: TRBV7-2
J: TRBJ1-2
size: NA
D: NA
CDR3: CASSLAGNSGYTF
DNA: TGTGCCAGCAGCTTAGCGGGCAATTCGGGCTACACCTTC

V: TRBV6-1
J: TRBJ1-2
size: NA
D: TRBD1
CDR3: CASSEWGQDYGYTF
DNA: TGTGCCAGCAGTGAATGGGGACAGGACTATGGCTACACCTTC

V: TRBV4-1
J: TRBJ2-5
size: NA
D: TRBD2
CDR3: CASSQATSIQETQYF
DNA: TGCGCCAGCAGCCAAGCGACTAGCATCCAAGAGACCCAGTACTTC

V: TRBV5-1
J: TRBJ1-5
size: once
D: TRBD1
CDR3: CASSLDQGVGQPQHF
DNA: TGCGCCAGCAGCTTGGATCAGGGGGTAGGTCAGCCCCAGCATTTT

V: TRBV4-3
J: TRBJ2-7
size: NA
D: TRBD2
CDR3: CASSQGERGAYEQYF
DNA: TGCGCCAGCAGCCAAGGGGAGCGGGGGGCCTACGAGCAGTACTTC

V: TRBV28
J: TRBJ1-2
size: once
D: TRBD1
CDR3: CASSSGQGGYGYTF
DNA: TGTGCCAGCAGTTCCGGACAGGGGGGGTATGGCTACACCTTC